This passage covers 29 T cell receptor beta chains from one sample sequenced in a study of molecular identifiers for immune sequencing clone quantification. TCRdb reprocessed the PCR reads with MiXCR, giving one entry per CDR3 protein. The profile shows 90,000 or so distinct CDR3 sequences, 20% to 25% of them singletons. The sequencing sample was made of naive CD8+ T cells from blood, with Jurkat cell RNA spiked in. Subset indicated: FACS-sorted CD8+CD4-CCR7+CD45RA+ naive T cells. Source of these receptors: a human donor in good health. Some libraries in this study had Jurkat cell RNA spiked in.

This clonotype was detected a few times. This sequence joins TRBV6-2 or TRBV6-3 and TRBJ2-7; weak D call: TRBD1 (5 bases). The CDR3 covers 12 residues. Germline V gives CDR1 MNHEY, CDR2 SVGEGT. Trimming removed 5 bases at V and 5 bases at J, with 10 bases between. The CDR3 here is CASSTGLHEQYF. The CDR3, as DNA: TGTGCCAGCAGTACAGGATTACACGAGCAGTACTTC.

There are a few counts of this clonotype. J is TRBJ2-5 and V is TRBV18; no firm D call. Germline CDR1 KGHSH, CDR2 LQKENI. V was trimmed by 3 bases and J by 3 bases, leaving 8 bases between them. The CDR3 sequence is 13 residues long. The CDR3 nucleotides read TGTGCCAGCTCACCTACCACAGAAGAGACCCAGTACTTC. The encoded protein is CASSPTTEETQYF.

This clonotype was found a few times. V is TRBV27 and J is TRBJ2-7; the D is unclear. V lost 5 bases and J lost 2, with 10 bases in between. Looked up from germline, CDR1 is MNHEY and CDR2 is SMNVEV (reference sequence). There are 13 residues in the CDR3. In nucleotides, the CDR3 is TGTGCCAGCAGTAGTACTTATCCCTACGAGCAGTACTTC. This translates into CASSSTYPYEQYF.

This clonotype was seen at least ten times. DNA of the CDR3: TGTGCCAGCAGCCCCACCCGGGACAGCTACGAGCAGTACTTC. The encoded protein is CASSPTRDSYEQYF. V and J are TRBV7-6 and TRBJ2-7; 7 nucleotides match TRBD1. Germline V gene sequence: CDR1 SGHVS, CDR2 FNYEAQ. The CDR3 contains 14 residues. V trimming: 5 bases; J trimming: 3 bases; junction bases outside the gene matches: 7.

V is TRBV6-6 and J is TRBJ1-6; TRBD1 matches at 8 bases. Germline assignment: CDR1 MNHNY and CDR2 SVGAGI (reference sequence). V shed 5 bases, J shed 10 bases, and the junction held 10 bases outside the gene matches. This CDR3 is 15 amino acids long. CDR3 bases: TGTGCCAGCAGTGAACAGGACAGGGCCGGGTCACCCCTCCACTTT. Its protein is CASSEQDRAGSPLHF.

In regard to this clonotype: Because it lacks the conserved phenylalanine or tryptophan at the end, this CDR3 is likely a read error. The chain joins TRBV28 to TRBJ2-7; no clear D gene. Trimming removed 3 bases from V and 3 bases from J, with 9 bases in between. The CDR3 has 13 amino acids. Germline V gives CDR1 MDHEN, CDR2 SYDVKM. Here the CDR3 DNA reads TGTGCCAGCAGTTTTGGTGGCAACTACGAGCAGTACTTA. It translates to CASSFGGNYEQYL.

In its sample, this clonotype was seen many times. The rearrangement links TRBV7-2 to TRBJ2-3; 11 bases are shared with TRBD2. The CDR3 extends over 16 amino acids. Per the germline V gene, CDR1 is SGHTA and CDR2 is FQGNSA. The junction had 3 bases not matched to a gene; V was cut back by 3 bases and J by 1 base. CDR3 nucleotides: TGTGCCAGCAGCTTGAAGACTAGCGGGGGCACAGATACGCAGTATTTT. This sequence encodes CASSLKTSGGTDTQYF.

This clonotype occurred many times. The chain uses TRBV7-9 and TRBJ2-3; a weak D match, TRBD1 (5 bases). CDR1 is SEHNR and CDR2 is FQNEAQ in the germline V gene (reference sequence). This CDR3 comprises 14 residues. Deletions cut 5 bases from V and 6 bases from J, with 15 bases between. Here the CDR3 DNA reads TGTGCCAGCAGCCCCGAAGGACATCCCGATACGCAGTATTTT. Translated, it gives CASSPEGHPDTQYF.

V gene TRBV29-1 combines with J gene TRBJ2-7; D may correspond to TRBD1 or TRBD2 (5 bases each). Germline lookup yields CDR1 SQVTM and CDR2 ANQGSEA. The V end was cut by 2 bases, the J end by 2 bases, with 7 bases between. This CDR3 comprises 12 residues. CDR3 nucleotide sequence: TGCAGCGTTGAAAGGGACGCCTACGAGCAGTACTTC. Protein: CSVERDAYEQYF.

The CDR3 sequence is CATSDIRGVEQFF. The CDR3 region has the DNA TGTGCCACCAGTGATATACGGGGCGTTGAGCAGTTCTTC. This chain joins TRBV24-1 and TRBJ2-1; D may correspond to TRBD1 or TRBD2 (5 bases each). CDR1 and CDR2 from the germline V gene are KGHDR and SFDVKD. CDR3 size: 13 residues. The germline V and J ends were trimmed by 3 bases and 9 bases, with 11 bases remaining between them.

Notes on this clonotype: This clone may be a read error of a much larger clone one base away. This chain uses TRBV20-1 with TRBJ1-1; D not resolved. The CDR3 totals 13 residues. Germline CDR1 reads DFQATT; CDR2 reads SNEGSKA (reference sequence). Here the CDR3 reads CSAKGQMNAEAFF. CDR3 in DNA: TGCAGTGCTAAAGGGCAAATGAACGCTGAAGCTTTCTTT.

About this clonotype: At one end the junction does not follow the germline gene, possibly because of a read error. The genes are TRBV7-9 and TRBJ1-1; no firm D call. Per the germline V gene, CDR1 is SEHNR and CDR2 is FQNEAQ (reference sequence). The length of the CDR3 is 13 residues. CDR3 region: CASSPILPPEACF. In DNA form, the CDR3 reads TGTGCCAGCAGCCCCATTCTCCCGCCTGAAGCTTGCTTT.

This clonotype has ten or more counts. The chain uses TRBV7-6 and TRBJ1-6, with a tentative D call TRBD1 (6 bases). Trimming pared 4 bases from V and 8 bases from J, leaving 18 bases between. Germline CDR1 SGHVS, CDR2 FNYEAQ. The CDR3 is made up of 16 amino acids. CDR3 DNA: TGTGCCAGCAGCTCCACTCAGGGGTTCGCATATTCACCCCTCCACTTT. This encodes CASSSTQGFAYSPLHF.

The chain is built from TRBV19 and TRBJ1-1, with TRBD1 identical over 9 bases. The CDR3 contains 16 residues. CDR1 and CDR2 from the germline V gene are LNHDA and SQIVND (reference sequence). V gave up 6 bases and J gave up 5 bases; unmatched junction bases: 13. In DNA form, the CDR3 reads TGTGCCAGTAGCTTCGGGACAGGGTCCCAAGGGACTGAAGCTTTCTTT. Its protein is CASSFGTGSQGTEAFF.

This clonotype was observed a few times. The gene calls are TRBV4-1 and TRBJ2-7, with 7 bases identical to TRBD2. Germline values: CDR1 MGHRA, CDR2 YSYEKL. V was pared by 4 bases and J by 3 bases, with 6 bases of the junction left unmatched. The CDR3 is 14 residues long. This chain's CDR3 is CASSLDTGGYEQYF. The CDR3 DNA reads as TGCGCCAGCAGCCTAGATACGGGGGGCTACGAGCAGTACTTC.

In this sample, this clonotype turned up many times. The chain couples TRBV7-2 to TRBJ2-5, with D uncertain. Germline-derived CDR1 and CDR2 are SGHTA and FQGNSA. This CDR3 has 13 amino acids. V shed 3 bases and J shed 5 bases, with 10 bases lying between them. CDR3 bases: TGTGCCAGCAGCTTCGATCCCTGGGAGACCCAGTACTTC. Translated: CASSFDPWETQYF.

This chain connects TRBV4-3 to TRBJ2-1; TRBD1 might be the D (6 bases). Between the trimmed V and J ends, which lost 0 bases and 4 bases, there was a span of 10 bases. This CDR3 region has 15 residues. Germline CDR1 is LGHNA and CDR2 is YSLEER. CDR3 in DNA: TGCGCCAGCAGCCAAGATCAGGGGCCTTACAATGAGCAGTTCTTC. Translated: CASSQDQGPYNEQFF.

This clonotype was observed a single time. The gene calls are TRBV7-3 and TRBJ2-3; D uncertain. V gave up 4 bases and J gave up 8 bases, with 13 bases separating them. This CDR3 spans 13 amino acids. Germline assignment: CDR1 SGHTA and CDR2 FQGTGA. CDR3 nucleotide sequence: TGTGCCAGCAGCTACCAAACTTCAGCTACGCAGTATTTT. It encodes CASSYQTSATQYF.

V is TRBV27 and J is TRBJ1-1; D possibly corresponds to TRBD1 (5 bases). V was clipped by 1 base and J by 5 bases, with 14 bases between them. Germline CDR1 reads MNHEY; CDR2 reads SMNVEV (reference sequence). This CDR3 has 15 residues. The CDR3 nucleotides are TGTGCCAGCAGTTTATTGGCGGCGGGGGATACTGAAGCTTTCTTT. Translating it yields CASSLLAAGDTEAFF.

This clonotype has a handful of counts. The chain links TRBV6-2 or TRBV6-3 to TRBJ2-7, with D possibly TRBD2 on 5 matching bases. The germline V gene has CDR1 MNHEY and CDR2 SVGEGT. V shed 2 bases and J shed 1 base, with 9 bases lying between them. The CDR3 length is 14 residues. DNA of the CDR3: TGTGCCAGCAGTTACGCGGGTACGTCCTACGAGCAGTACTTC. Translation: CASSYAGTSYEQYF.

The rearrangement uses TRBV4-2 and TRBJ2-7, with D tentatively TRBD1 (5 bases). Germline values: CDR1 LGHNA, CDR2 YNFKEQ. The CDR3 sequence is 14 residues long. V was clipped by 1 base and J by 1 base, with 8 bases between them. The CDR3 region has the DNA TGTGCCAGCAGCCAAGGGGGCCTATCCTACGAGCAGTACTTC. Protein product: CASSQGGLSYEQYF.

This clonotype was observed a few times. The chain is built from TRBV3-1 and TRBJ2-3; 10 bases line up with TRBD1. J lost 6 bases, V lost 5 bases, and 8 bases had no gene match. The CDR3 spans 15 residues. Germline V gene sequence: CDR1 LGHDT, CDR2 YNNKEL (reference sequence). The CDR3 reads CASSGPGTGEDTQYF. CDR3 DNA sequence: TGTGCCAGCAGCGGGCCCGGGACAGGGGAGGATACGCAGTATTTT.

On this clonotype: A much larger clonotype is one base distant, so this may be a read error. The genes are TRBV10-3 and TRBJ1-5; D remains unclear. This CDR3 spans 12 amino acids. Germline V gives CDR1 ENHRY, CDR2 SYGVKD. CDR3 in DNA: TGTGCCATCTTCGGGAGCAATCAGCCCCGGCATTTT. Translation gives CAIFGSNQPRHF.

This clonotype was seen only once. V is TRBV7-9 and J is TRBJ2-1; TRBD2 matches at 7 bases. The germline V gene encodes CDR1 SEHNR and CDR2 FQNEAQ (reference sequence). The CDR3 extends over 13 amino acids. Trimming removed 5 bases from V and 12 bases from J; junction bases left unmatched: 10. The CDR3 loop is CASSNTLAAGQFF. In nucleotides, the CDR3 is TGTGCCAGCAGCAACACCCTAGCGGCCGGGCAGTTCTTC.

This clonotype was recorded only once. A much larger clone lies one base from this, so it may be a read error. The genes are TRBV4-3 and TRBJ1-1; D unresolved. The CDR3 has 13 residues. Germline CDR1 and CDR2: LGHNA and YSLEER. The CDR3 spells CASSRLLNTGAFF. In nucleotides, the CDR3 is TGCGCCAGCAGCCGCCTGCTGAACACTGGAGCTTTCTTT.

A few counts support this clonotype. The gene calls are TRBV12-3 or TRBV12-4 and TRBJ2-5, with a possible D match to TRBD2 (5 bases). There are 14 residues in the CDR3. V was clipped by 1 base and J by 7 bases, with 13 bases between them. This chain's CDR3 is CASSLVEAWGTQYF. CDR3 nucleotide sequence: TGTGCCAGCAGTTTAGTGGAGGCTTGGGGGACCCAGTACTTC.

J is TRBJ2-1 and V is TRBV18, with 8 nucleotides matching TRBD1. The CDR3 covers 15 residues. The V segment lost 5 bases and the J segment 4 bases; nucleotides outside the gene matches: 7. Germline V gene data show CDR1 as KGHSH and CDR2 as LQKENI. This CDR3 is CASSTQGGPYNEQFF. The CDR3 DNA follows: TGTGCCAGCTCAACACAGGGGGGCCCTTACAATGAGCAGTTCTTC.

Ten or more counts support this clonotype. The CDR3 DNA reads as TGCGCCAGCAGCCCGGACATATTGAACACTGAAGCTTTCTTT. Its translation: CASSPDILNTEAFF. The chain carries TRBV5-1 and TRBJ1-1; maybe TRBD1 (5 bases). Between the trimmed V and J ends, which lost 4 bases and 0 bases, there was a span of 10 bases. The germline V gene has CDR1 SGHRS and CDR2 YFSETQ. The length of the CDR3 is 14 residues.

The V call is TRBV21-1, the J call TRBJ1-2. TRBV21-1 is flagged as a pseudogene. This CDR3 has 19 residues. This CDR3 is CASSIFQGQPKSSNYGYTF. As DNA, the CDR3 is TGTGCCAGCAGCATTTTTCAGGGCCAACCTAAGAGTTCTAACTATGGCTACACCTTC.